Following are 3 T cell receptor beta chains from one sample sequenced in a study of cytomegalovirus exposure and HLA in healthy donors. The PCR made use of 60 Vbeta and 13 Jbeta primers. Assay: immunoSEQ multiplex PCR; the TCRdb copy retains only in-frame clones and omits some. Found here are over 150,000 clones, approximately 80% of them singletons; the top ten hold roughly 3.5%. The sequencing input was PBMCs. The receptor source for this set is a man younger than 40 in good health and CMV-seropositive.

The rearrangement uses TRBV5-6 and TRBJ2-7; 7 nucleotides agree with TRBD1. Germline CDR1 and CDR2: SGHDT and YYEEEE. This CDR3 region has 15 residues. Germline trimming cut 4 bases from V and 1 base from J; bases unmatched to any gene: 8. The DNA for the CDR3 is TGTGCCAGCAGCCTACCGGACAGGACGTCCTACGAGCAGTACTTC. It specifies CASSLPDRTSYEQYF.

This clone has a single count. The rearrangement uses TRBV19 and TRBJ1-1; 9 bases are shared with TRBD1. After removal of 5 bases from V and 0 bases from J, the junction contained 1 base not matched to a gene. The CDR3 is 14 amino acids. CDR1 is LNHDA and CDR2 is SQIVND in the germline V gene (reference sequence). The CDR3 is CASSGQGMNTEAFF. DNA of the CDR3: TGTGCCAGTAGTGGACAGGGGATGAACACTGAAGCTTTCTTT.

The rearrangement uses TRBV9 and TRBJ2-7, with D possibly TRBD1 on 6 matching bases. Germline V gene sequence: CDR1 SGDLS, CDR2 YYNGEE. The V end was cut by 4 bases, the J end by 9 bases, with 17 bases between. This CDR3 has 13 amino acids. The DNA of the CDR3 is TGTGCCAGCAGCTTAGACAGGCGAGGTGGGCAGTACTTC. Translating gives CASSLDRRGGQYF.